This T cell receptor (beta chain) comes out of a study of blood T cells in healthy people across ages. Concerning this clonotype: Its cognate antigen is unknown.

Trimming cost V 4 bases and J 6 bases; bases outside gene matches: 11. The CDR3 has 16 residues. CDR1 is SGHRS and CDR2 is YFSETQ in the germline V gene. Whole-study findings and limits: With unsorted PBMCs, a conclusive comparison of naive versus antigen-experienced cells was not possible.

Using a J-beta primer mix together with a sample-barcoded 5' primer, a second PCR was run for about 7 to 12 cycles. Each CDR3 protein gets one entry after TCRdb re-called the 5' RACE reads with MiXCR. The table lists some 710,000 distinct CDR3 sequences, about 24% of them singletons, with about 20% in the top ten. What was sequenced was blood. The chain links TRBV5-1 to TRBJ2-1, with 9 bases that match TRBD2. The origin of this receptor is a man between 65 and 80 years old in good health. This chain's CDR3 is CASSLNPSGATNEQFF. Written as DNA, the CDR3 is TGCGCCAGCAGCCTGAACCCTAGCGGGGCTACCAATGAGCAGTTCTTC.